Shown below are 7 T cell receptor beta chains from a single sample sequenced in a study of CD8 T cells in ankylosing spondylitis (dated by TCRdb to about 2017). Overall results and qualifications from the work: A TCR beta motif made up of several highly homologous amino acid variants appeared to be characteristic of blood from ankylosing spondylitis patients.

Libraries were built with 5' RACE. The sequencer listed for this sample is Illumina HiSeq 2500. TCRdb reworked the public reads: Q25 trimming with fastp, MiXCR clone assembly, productive beta chains retained. Identical CDR3 proteins give one entry, which carries the most common genes and DNA. In all, the sample holds around 440,000 distinct CDR3 sequences, and under 20% of those were seen once. Around 0.92% of the sample is in the top ten clones. Their antigens remain unidentified. The source material was blood, either unsorted or a sorted T cell fraction (not recorded which). All receptors derive from a male donor with ankylosing spondylitis.

This clonotype was seen repeatedly, ten times or more. The V gene is TRBV24-1, the J gene TRBJ2-1, with 7 bases that match TRBD1. The V gene end was trimmed by 1 base and the J gene end by 8 bases; junction bases not matched to a gene: 7. Germline V gene sequence: CDR1 KGHDR, CDR2 SFDVKD. The CDR3 sequence is 15 residues long. CDR3 in DNA: TGTGCCACCAGTGATTTTACAGGGGATGGAGATGAGCAGTTCTTC. Translating it yields CATSDFTGDGDEQFF.

This sequence joins TRBV3-1 and TRBJ1-3; D is ambiguous. The V gene lost 5 bases and the J gene lost 0 bases, with 5 bases spanning the gap. Germline V gives CDR1 LGHDT, CDR2 YNNKEL (reference sequence). The CDR3 is 13 residues long. The CDR3 DNA sequence: TGTGCCAGCAGCACCGCCTCTGGAAACACCATATATTTT. It translates to CASSTASGNTIYF.

The genes are TRBV9 and TRBJ2-7; 7 bases fit TRBD2. The J segment lost 4 bases and the V segment lost 3 bases, leaving 4 bases of the junction unmatched. Looked up from germline, CDR1 is SGDLS and CDR2 is YYNGEE. The CDR3 is 13 residues long. The CDR3 DNA reads TGTGCCAGCAGCGGCTCTAGCGGTTACGAGCAGTACTTC. Translation gives CASSGSSGYEQYF. The full variable domain, its missing parts supplied by reference TRBV9 and TRBJ2-7, is DSGVTQTPKHLITATGQRVTLRCSPRSGDLSVYWYQQSLDQGLQFLIQYYNGEERAKGNILERFSAQQFPDLHSELNLSSLELGDSALYFCASSGSSGYEQYFGPGTRLTVT.

The rearrangement links TRBV5-1 to TRBJ2-7; possible D gene TRBD2, 6 bases. V was clipped by 9 bases and J by 4 bases, with 14 bases between them. Per germline, CDR1 SGHRS and CDR2 YFSETQ. The CDR3 consists of 12 residues. The CDR3 DNA is TGCGCCACCCCCGCGGGGTGTTACGAGCAGTACTTC. It encodes CATPAGCYEQYF.

The CDR3 nucleotides read TGTGCCAGCAGCCCTATGATGGCTGGTGGGATTCAGCCCCAGCATTTT. Its protein is CASSPMMAGGIQPQHF. This sequence joins TRBV7-8 and TRBJ1-5; no firm D call. V lost 5 bases, J lost 6 bases, and 20 bases lay in between. Germline V gives CDR1 SGHVS, CDR2 FQNEAQ. CDR3 size: 16 residues.

This clonotype came up many times. V and J are TRBV12-3 or TRBV12-4 and TRBJ2-7, with D unclear. This CDR3 has 13 residues. V gave up 3 bases and J gave up 1 base, with 7 bases separating them. DNA of the CDR3: TGTGCCAGCAGTTTCGCGGAATCCTACGAGCAGTACTTC. It is translated as CASSFAESYEQYF.

This clonotype was seen repeatedly, ten times or more. The V gene is TRBV20-1, the J gene TRBJ2-1; 7 bases line up with TRBD2. The ends lost 1 base at V and 4 bases at J; junction bases unmatched: 7. The CDR3 covers 15 residues. In germline, CDR1 is DFQATT, CDR2 SNEGSKA (reference sequence). CDR3 nucleotide sequence: TGCAGTGCTAGAGGGGGCGGGAGCCCTTACAATGAGCAGTTCTTC. Translation gives CSARGGGSPYNEQFF.